This T cell receptor (beta chain) emerged from a study of monozygotic twins with cystic fibrosis. The overall study: Libraries were built from about 3 micrograms of fragmented DNA using about 15 PCR cycles.

Germline V gives CDR1 MDHEN, CDR2 SYDVKM. The CDR3 has 17 amino acids. The V and J ends lost 6 bases and 0 bases, in that order; junction bases with no gene match: 8. Repertoires were generated with immunoSEQ multiplex PCR, while TCRdb's copy carries only in-frame clones and drops some. The sample lists over 15,000 clones; nearly 98% were seen once. Sequencing input: blood. The origin of this receptor is a woman aged 30 to 39 with cystic fibrosis. This chain links TRBV28 with TRBJ2-6, with TRBD1 matching 7 bases. The DNA of the CDR3 is TGTGCCAGCAGCCCGACAGGGCGAACCTCTGGGGCCAACGTCCTGACTTTC. This gives the protein CASSPTGRTSGANVLTF.